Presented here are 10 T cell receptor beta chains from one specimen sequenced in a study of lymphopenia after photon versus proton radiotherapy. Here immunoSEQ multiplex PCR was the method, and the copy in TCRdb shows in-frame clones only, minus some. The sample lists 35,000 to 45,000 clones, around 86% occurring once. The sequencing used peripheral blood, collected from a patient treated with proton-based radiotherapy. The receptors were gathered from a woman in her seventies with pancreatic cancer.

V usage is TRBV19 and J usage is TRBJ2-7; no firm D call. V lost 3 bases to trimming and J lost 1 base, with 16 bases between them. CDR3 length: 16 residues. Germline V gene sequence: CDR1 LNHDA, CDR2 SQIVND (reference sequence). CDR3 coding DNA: TGTGCCAGTAGTATCGGGCCCCGAATACGGTCCTACGAGCAGTACTTC. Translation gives CASSIGPRIRSYEQYF.

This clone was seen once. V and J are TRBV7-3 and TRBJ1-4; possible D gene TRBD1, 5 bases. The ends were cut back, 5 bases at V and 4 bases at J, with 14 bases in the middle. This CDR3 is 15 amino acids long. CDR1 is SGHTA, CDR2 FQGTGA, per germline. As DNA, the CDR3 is TGTGCCAGCAGCGCATCAGGGAACTTTAATGAAAAACTGTTTTTT. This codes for CASSASGNFNEKLFF.

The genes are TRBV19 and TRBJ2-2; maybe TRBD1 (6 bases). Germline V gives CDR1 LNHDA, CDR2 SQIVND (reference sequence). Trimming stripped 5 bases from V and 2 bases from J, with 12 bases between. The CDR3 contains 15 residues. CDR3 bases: TGTGCCAGTAGTGCCGGGACACTTAACACCGGGGAGCTGTTTTTT. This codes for CASSAGTLNTGELFF.

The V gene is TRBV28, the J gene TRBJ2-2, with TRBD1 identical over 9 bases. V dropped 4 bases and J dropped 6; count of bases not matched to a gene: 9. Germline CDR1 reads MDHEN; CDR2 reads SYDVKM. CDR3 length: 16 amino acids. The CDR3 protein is CASSSPGTGWAGELFF. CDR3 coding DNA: TGTGCCAGCAGTTCACCCGGGACAGGGTGGGCCGGGGAGCTGTTTTTT. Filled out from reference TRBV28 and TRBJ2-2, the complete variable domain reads DVKVTQSSRYLVKRTGEKVFLECVQDMDHENMFWYRQDPGLGLRLIYFSYDVKMKEKGDIPEGYSVSREKKERFSLILESASTNQTSMYLCASSSPGTGWAGELFFGEGSRLTVL.

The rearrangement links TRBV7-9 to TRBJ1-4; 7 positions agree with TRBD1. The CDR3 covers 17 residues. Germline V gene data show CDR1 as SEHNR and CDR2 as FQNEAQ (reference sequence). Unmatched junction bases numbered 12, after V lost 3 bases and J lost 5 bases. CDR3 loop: CASSFVRPGQKNEKLFF. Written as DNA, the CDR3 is TGTGCCAGCAGCTTCGTACGCCCGGGACAGAAAAATGAAAAACTGTTTTTT.

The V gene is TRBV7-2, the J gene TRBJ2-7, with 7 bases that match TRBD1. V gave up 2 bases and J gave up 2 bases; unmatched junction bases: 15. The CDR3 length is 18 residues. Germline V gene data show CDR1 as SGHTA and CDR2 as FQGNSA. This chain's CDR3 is CASSLRPPRQGPTYEQYF. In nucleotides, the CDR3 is TGTGCCAGCAGCTTACGACCACCCCGACAGGGACCAACCTACGAGCAGTACTTC. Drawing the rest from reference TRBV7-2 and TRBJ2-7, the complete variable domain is GAGVSQSPSNKVTEKGKDVELRCDPISGHTALYWYRQSLGQGLEFLIYFQGNSAPDKSGLPSDRFSAERTGGSVSTLTIQRTQQEDSAVYLCASSLRPPRQGPTYEQYFGPGTRLTVT.

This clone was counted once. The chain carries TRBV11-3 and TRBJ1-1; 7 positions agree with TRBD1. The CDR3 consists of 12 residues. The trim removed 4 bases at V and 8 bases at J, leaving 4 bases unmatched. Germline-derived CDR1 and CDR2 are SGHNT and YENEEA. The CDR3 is CASSSGDSEAFF. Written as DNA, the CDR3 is TGTGCCAGCAGCTCTGGGGACAGCGAAGCTTTCTTT.

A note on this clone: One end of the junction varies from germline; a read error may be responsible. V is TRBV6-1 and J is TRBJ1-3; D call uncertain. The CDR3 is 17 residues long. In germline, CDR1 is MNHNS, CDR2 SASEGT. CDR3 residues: CASREDLWLGSGNTIYF. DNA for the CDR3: TGTGCCAGCAGGGAAGACCTGTGGTTGGGCTCTGGAAACACCATATATTTT.

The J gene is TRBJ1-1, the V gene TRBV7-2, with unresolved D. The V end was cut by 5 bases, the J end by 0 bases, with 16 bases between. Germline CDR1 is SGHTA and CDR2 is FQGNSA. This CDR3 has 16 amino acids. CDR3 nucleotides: TGTGCCAGCAGCCCTTACGGTGGGGTAATGAACACTGAAGCTTTCTTT. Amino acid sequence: CASSPYGGVMNTEAFF.

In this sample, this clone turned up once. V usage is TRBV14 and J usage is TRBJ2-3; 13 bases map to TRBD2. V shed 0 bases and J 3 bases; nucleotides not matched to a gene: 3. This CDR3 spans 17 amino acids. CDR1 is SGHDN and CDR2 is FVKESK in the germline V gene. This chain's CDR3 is CASSQERTSGSTDTQYF. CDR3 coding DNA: TGTGCCAGCAGCCAAGAAAGGACTAGCGGGAGTACAGATACGCAGTATTTT.